The source of this T cell receptor (beta chain) is a study of cytomegalovirus exposure and HLA in healthy donors (TCRdb year 2017). Turning to the overall study: The approximately 710 repertoires of the first cohort and the roughly 110 validation repertoires were produced on the same platform, according to a later analysis. The study was designed to test whether signatures of past pathogen exposure could be identified by cataloging public T cell receptors. In addition to the first cohort of 666 subjects, a separate validation cohort of around 110 different subjects was used. The study combined high-throughput TCR immunosequencing, statistical association of individual TCRs with disease status, and machine learning to predict cytomegalovirus infection status. Results and caveats for the whole study, not just this receptor: Most TCR sequences were observed very rarely across donors, whereas some public TCRs were present in many individuals. Three of the identified cytomegalovirus-associated TCR beta chains were confirmed in vitro to be specific for cytomegalovirus antigens. A later analysis found that TCRs clustered in the first cohort also tended to co-occur in the 130 or so validation repertoires, with approximately 94% of cluster scores above 0. A later analysis lacked HLA typing for the validation cohort, so it scored co-occurrence in that cohort across all 120 repertoires. The authors suggested that the approach could potentially be generalized to other disease states and immunological phenotypes. The study listed 150 to 200 TCR beta chains as associated with cytomegalovirus. The classifier was reported to diagnose cytomegalovirus status with high specificity and sensitivity in both the original and validation cohorts.

About this clone: The specificity of this receptor is unknown. Base quality data are lacking; no much larger clone is found one base away.

CDR1 is given as SGHRS and CDR2 as YFSETQ, both from the germline V gene. The junction shows trimming of 4 bases on V and 5 bases on J, plus 3 bases between the germline ends. Inclusive of the bounding cysteine and phenylalanine, the CDR3 is 11 residues long. Of the read, only the CDR3 DNA is kept; its 33 bases are in frame from base 1. Donors formed part of the validation cohort, which comprised over a hundred subjects and was distinct from the first cohort of under 750 subjects. Libraries were built with the immunoSEQ multiplex PCR assay. The study's own analysis went as follows. A statistical classification framework was built for diagnosing cytomegalovirus status from the catalog of TCR beta chain sequences. Entries here come from immuneACCESS through TCRdb and include only in-frame sequences with V and J called. Some clones fail to appear in such tables; in the studies checked, an unresolved V gene covers under half of the shortfall, and the cause of the remainder is unknown. That table is the source of V, J and clone size, and D and trimming were worked out from the DNA. The sample table contains roughly 100,000 clones; only one count was recorded for about 87% of them. The ten largest clones take up about 1.8% of the sample.

Recombination connected TRBV5-1 to TRBJ2-2, with no confident D gene call. This TCR came from a woman aged 18-29 years in good health and CMV-seropositive. The sample taken for sequencing was PBMCs. The DNA reads as follows: TGCGCCAGCAGCGAGACCGGGGAGCTGTTTTTT. Protein translation: CASSETGELFF.